The 2 T cell receptor beta chains given below trace back to one sample, sequenced in a study of control samples from healthy donors and cancer patients. Data came from immunoSEQ multiplex PCR; TCRdb stores just in-frame clones and leaves some out. The sample shows under 200,000 clones, roughly 94% of them seen only once. Input material: PBMCs. The receptors come from a man aged 60-69 years with colorectal cancer.

In the case of this clone: The junction shows a germline mismatch at one end, possibly a read error. The rearrangement links TRBV12-3 or TRBV12-4 to TRBJ1-6; no clear D gene. The length of the CDR3 is 13 residues. The CDR3 DNA reads as TGTGCCAGCAGTTCAGCCTATTATTCACCCCTCCACTTT. It translates to CASSSAYYSPLHF.

This clone was seen more than once but under ten times. The genes are TRBV7-9 and TRBJ2-1, with 7 nucleotides matching TRBD2. This CDR3 is 16 amino acids long. The V segment lost 5 bases and the J segment 4 bases; nucleotides outside the gene matches: 11. The germline gives CDR1 SEHNR, CDR2 FQNEAQ (reference sequence). The CDR3 here is CASSLWRGREYNEQFF. The DNA for the CDR3 is TGTGCCAGCAGCCTTTGGCGGGGGAGGGAATACAATGAGCAGTTCTTC.